This T cell receptor beta chain was retrieved from a study of T-cell reconstitution after alpha-beta-depleted transplantation in children. TCRbeta library preparation incorporated unique molecular identifiers. TCRdb recomputed calls from the PCR reads with MiXCR, one row per CDR3 protein. The profile shows about 640,000 distinct CDR3 sequences, approximately 17% of them singletons. Trimming removed 0 bases from V and 5 bases from J, with 5 bases in between. The germline gives CDR1 MNHEY, CDR2 SVGEGT. The CDR3 has 12 amino acids. The material was PBMCs from the stem cell graft donor, obtained from the stem cell graft. V and J are TRBV6-2 or TRBV6-3 and TRBJ2-7; D unclear. The sequence was collected from a human donor who donated a stem cell graft to a child with acute myeloid leukemia. CDR3: CASSYSVDEQYF. For the CDR3, the DNA is TGTGCCAGCAGTTACTCGGTGGACGAGCAGTACTTC.